This TCR beta chain was sequenced in a study of blood T cell repertoires in COVID-19. About the research overall: From the United States, Italy and Spain came samples of acute and convalescent COVID-19. The cDNA or gDNA used as material had been derived from T cells, B-cell-depleted T cells, or PBMCs.

Per the study methods: Estimation of nucleated cell counts relied on the amplification of reference gene primers. The repertoire was sequenced with immunoSEQ multiplex PCR; TCRdb's copy has only in-frame clones and lacks some. The DNA was the basis for D and trimming; V, J and clone size are from that table. The sample carries tens of thousands of clones, 85% to 90% recorded once. V lost 1 base and J 1 base, leaving 7 bases between the germline ends. Germline CDR1 SGHTA, CDR2 FQGNSA. The CDR3 sequence is 14 residues long. The V gene is TRBV7-2, the J gene TRBJ1-1; D remains unclear. The receptor was isolated from a man aged 55-75 years with active COVID-19. Source material: peripheral blood. CDR3 sequence: CASSLGRQNTEAFF. The CDR3 DNA is TGTGCCAGCAGCTTAGGGCGACAGAACACTGAAGCTTTCTTT.